The clone carrying this T cell receptor beta chain appeared a few times. Its antigen is as yet unknown. A TCRbeta library incorporating unique molecular identifiers was prepared. Via MiXCR, TCRdb re-called the PCR reads, giving one row per CDR3 protein. The data contain almost 500,000 distinct CDR3 sequences, roughly a tenth of them singletons. This entry comes from a study of T-cell reconstitution after alpha-beta-depleted transplantation in children. Findings and limits, study-wide: Among T cells one year after transplant, newly produced cells accounted for most counts and diversity. Reported findings indicate that, about two months after transplant, alpha-beta T cells came from several hundred expanded clones, which were derived from non-depleted graft cells. At day 60, the high TCRbeta diversity found in some patients originated from recipient T cells and thymic progenitors that had survived.

Germline trimming cut 4 bases from V and 3 bases from J; bases unmatched to any gene: 7. This CDR3 spans 15 amino acids. The germline V gene has CDR1 MNHEY and CDR2 SMNVEV (reference sequence). This sequence joins TRBV27 and TRBJ2-7; 9 bases align to TRBD2. The source of this sequence is a child aged 2 to 15 with inherited bone marrow failure, due to receive a stem cell transplant. This sample comprised PBMCs, obtained before TCRalphabeta/CD19-depleted stem cell transplant. Here the CDR3 DNA reads TGTGCCAGCAGTTCAACCGGGACTAGCTACTACGAGCAGTACTTC. Its protein product is CASSSTGTSYYEQYF.